The subject of this entry is one T cell receptor beta chain. In this sample, this clone turned up a few times. Its antigen is unknown. The record has no base qualities; no much larger clone is one base away. Patients with autoimmune disease history or receiving systemic immunosuppression were excluded from the trial. Peripheral blood for TCR sequencing was collected from all dose cohorts at baseline, on cycle 4 day 1, and on cycle 7 day 1. Samples came from an open-label, multicenter, first-in-human phase I dose-escalation trial of ivuxolimab. Adults with locally advanced or metastatic melanoma, renal cell carcinoma, hepatocellular carcinoma or head and neck squamous cell carcinoma were enrolled in the trial. Before TCR sequencing, CD4+ T cells and CD8+ T cells from peripheral blood were sorted into separate populations. Genomic DNA was isolated from the sorted cells so that the TCRbeta CDR3 region could be sequenced. The immunoSEQ Assay was used for sequencing of TCRbeta CDR3 regions. The table was pulled from immuneACCESS by TCRdb, which kept in-frame rearrangements only. Such tables lose some clones; where checked, under half of the loss comes from unresolved V genes, and the rest has no known cause. The sample records some 77,000 clones, around four fifths of which are singletons. The ten top clones hold under 0.8% of the sample.

This entry comes from a study of OX40 agonist ivuxolimab in advanced cancers. At the level of the whole study: The costimulatory receptor OX40 (CD134) was targeted by ivuxolimab, a fully human IgG2 agonistic monoclonal antibody. Intravenous ivuxolimab was administered to patients every 2 weeks at six dose levels: 0.01, 0.1, 0.3, 1.5, 3 and 10 mg/kg. Of the roughly 54 patients in dose escalation, about 20 had hepatocellular carcinoma, about 15 had melanoma, 9 had renal cell carcinoma and 9 had head and neck cancer. In the dose-escalation cohort, roughly 80% of patients were male, and the mean age was roughly 60 years, with a range of about 20 to 79. Prior anti-PD-1, anti-PD-L1 or anti-CTLA-4 therapy was permitted, and 40% of dose-escalation patients had received checkpoint inhibitors. Partial responses were achieved by three dose-escalation patients, of whom one had hepatocellular carcinoma and two had cutaneous melanoma. The purpose of peripheral TCRbeta sequencing was to test whether ivuxolimab changed TCR sequence diversity and led to clonal T-cell expansion. The paper covers the monotherapy dose-escalation part of the phase I ivuxolimab trial, which included N ≈ 57 patients. Overall study outcomes, separate from this receptor: At doses of 0.1 to 3.0 mg/kg, clonal expansion of both CD4+ and CD8+ T cells in blood was seen between baseline and week 6. Low levels of normalized T-cell clonal expansion were also seen in some patients who did not respond. After ivuxolimab, more expanded clones were found on average in CD8+ T cells than in CD4+ T cells. In the 0.1-3.0 mg/kg groups, partial responders had among the lowest normalized peripheral clonal expansion, particularly in CD8+ T cells. The antigen specificity of the peripheral T cells that underwent clonal expansion was not determined.

The germline V gene yields SGHTA for CDR1 and FQGNSA for CDR2. The CDR3 runs 13 amino acids, cysteine and phenylalanine included. Only the CDR3 DNA stays, 39 bases, in frame from base 1. Cut back by 5 bases and 4 bases, the V and J ends lie 9 bases apart. The TCR comes from an adult with an advanced solid tumor such as melanoma, head and neck, liver or kidney cancer. The chain is encoded by TRBV7-2 joined to TRBJ2-1; there is no confident call for the D gene. Source: CD4+ or CD8+ T cells sorted from blood, taken in a trial of the OX40 agonist ivuxolimab. The CDR3 protein is CASSPIGYNEQFF. The bases are TGTGCCAGCAGCCCCATTGGATACAATGAGCAGTTCTTC. Where the CDR3 stops, the reference TRBV7-2 and TRBJ2-1 genes take over; the full variable domain is GAGVSQSPSNKVTEKGKDVELRCDPISGHTALYWYRQSLGQGLEFLIYFQGNSAPDKSGLPSDRFSAERTGGSVSTLTIQRTQQEDSAVYLCASSPIGYNEQFFGPGTRLTVL.